The 27 T cell receptor beta chains below all came from one sample that was sequenced in a study of cytomegalovirus exposure and HLA in healthy donors (dated by TCRdb to about 2017). The library relied on the immunoSEQ multiplex PCR assay. Not all clones reach the TCRdb copy of this immuneACCESS table, which keeps in-frame sequences only. Checked studies attribute under half of the gap to unresolved V genes and leave the rest unexplained. The sample table contains about 160,000 clones; only one count was recorded for around 85% of them. The leading ten clones occupy approximately 2.4% of the sample. Input material: PBMCs. The receptor set was obtained from a man younger than 40 in good health and CMV-seropositive.

V and J are TRBV5-4 and TRBJ1-5; D might be TRBD1 (6 bases). The CDR3 spans 15 residues. V lost 0 bases and J 2 bases, leaving 9 bases between the germline ends. Germline CDR1 SGHNT, CDR2 YYREEE (reference sequence). The CDR3 region has the DNA TGTGCCAGCAGCTTGGGGGGGCCGGGCAATCAGCCCCAGCATTTT. It encodes CASSLGGPGNQPQHF.

The chain couples TRBV11-2 to TRBJ2-1; 7 positions agree with TRBD2. V was pared by 5 bases and J by 7 bases, with 11 bases of the junction left unmatched. Looked up from germline, CDR1 is SGHAT and CDR2 is FQNNGV. The CDR3 loop spans 15 amino acids. The CDR3 protein is CASSPRLALGNEQFF. The CDR3 DNA follows: TGTGCCAGCAGCCCCAGACTAGCCCTTGGGAATGAGCAGTTCTTC.

The V gene is TRBV5-6, the J gene TRBJ2-7; 10 bases agree with TRBD2. This CDR3 contains 15 residues. Germline CDR1 and CDR2: SGHDT and YYEEEE. Trimming cost V 4 bases and J 4 bases; bases outside gene matches: 8. The CDR3 loop reads CASSQGLAGVYEQYF. In DNA form, the CDR3 reads TGTGCCAGCAGCCAGGGGCTAGCGGGGGTATACGAGCAGTACTTC.

The chain combines TRBV19 with TRBJ2-3, with 7 bases matching TRBD2. Germline V gives CDR1 LNHDA, CDR2 SQIVND (reference sequence). V lost 3 bases and J lost 4; bases outside the gene matches: 4. The CDR3 is 14 residues long. CDR3 sequence: CASSISGRSDTQYF. The CDR3 nucleotides read TGTGCCAGTAGTATCTCCGGGAGGTCAGATACGCAGTATTTT.

The chain employs TRBV25-1 and TRBJ2-7; TRBD1 aligns across 10 bases. The CDR3 contains 15 residues. The J segment lost 3 bases and the V segment lost 1 base, leaving 3 bases of the junction unmatched. Germline V gives CDR1 MGHDK, CDR2 SYGVNS. CDR3 sequence reads: CASSEFRTGGYEQYF. CDR3 DNA sequence: TGTGCCAGCAGTGAATTCCGGACAGGGGGCTACGAGCAGTACTTC.

The chain has TRBV6-5 and TRBJ2-7; 11 bases are shared with TRBD1. Losses at the gene ends were 9 bases for V and 3 bases for J; bases not matched to a gene: 7. The germline gives CDR1 MNHEY, CDR2 SVGAGI. The CDR3 runs 14 residues. In DNA form, the CDR3 reads TGTGCCAGGTTCTCCGGGACAGGGGGCTACGAGCAGTACTTC. As protein: CARFSGTGGYEQYF.

The rearrangement links TRBV19 to TRBJ2-1, with 14 bases identical to TRBD2. With V trimmed by 6 bases and J by 7 bases, 5 bases remained unmatched. CDR3 size: 15 residues. Germline CDR1 reads LNHDA; CDR2 reads SQIVND (reference sequence). CDR3 sequence: CASSRLAGGPNEQFF. In DNA form, the CDR3 reads TGTGCCAGTAGCCGACTAGCGGGGGGGCCGAATGAGCAGTTCTTC.

The chain is built from TRBV4-1 and TRBJ2-7; possibly TRBD2 for D (6 bases). The V gene lost 0 bases and the J gene lost 9 bases, with 18 bases spanning the gap. This CDR3 spans 15 amino acids. Germline V gives CDR1 MGHRA, CDR2 YSYEKL. This chain's CDR3 is CASSQDPGLSIGQYF. CDR3 DNA sequence: TGCGCCAGCAGCCAAGATCCGGGACTGTCAATCGGGCAGTACTTC.

The chain has TRBV5-1 and TRBJ2-7, with D perhaps TRBD1 (5 bases). Trimming left V 3 bases short and J 5 bases short, with 18 bases between. This CDR3 region has 15 residues. Germline loops: CDR1 SGHRS, CDR2 YFSETQ. CDR3 in DNA: TGCGCCAGCAGCTCCCGCGGACAAGCTTTCGACGAGCAGTACTTC. The encoded protein is CASSSRGQAFDEQYF.

V gene TRBV4-1 combines with J gene TRBJ2-3, with D uncertain. Per the germline V gene, CDR1 is MGHRA and CDR2 is YSYEKL. This CDR3 has 14 residues. The V gene lost 1 base and the J gene lost 2 bases, with 7 bases spanning the gap. CDR3 protein: CASSQGPITDTQYF. CDR3 in DNA: TGCGCCAGCAGCCAAGGTCCCATCACAGATACGCAGTATTTT.

The chain is built from TRBV6-1 and TRBJ2-7; maybe TRBD1 (6 bases). Germline lookup yields CDR1 MNHNS and CDR2 SASEGT. Deletions cut 1 base from V and 3 bases from J, with 7 bases between. This CDR3 is built from 13 residues. The CDR3 region has the DNA TGTGCCAGCAGTGAAGACAGGGTCTACGAGCAGTACTTC. Its translation is CASSEDRVYEQYF.

The gene calls are TRBV4-3 and TRBJ2-5; a possible D gene is TRBD1 (6 bases). V was cut by 0 bases and J by 2 bases, with 10 bases left in between. The CDR3 is 15 residues long. Germline CDR1 is LGHNA and CDR2 is YSLEER. CDR3 residues: CASSQDLDRQETQYF. The CDR3 DNA follows: TGCGCCAGCAGCCAAGATCTGGACAGACAAGAGACCCAGTACTTC.

The chain links TRBV7-9 to TRBJ2-5; 9 nucleotides match TRBD1. Germline CDR1 is SEHNR and CDR2 is FQNEAQ (reference sequence). Losses at the gene ends were 3 bases for V and 7 bases for J; bases not matched to a gene: 9. There are 15 residues in the CDR3. CDR3 DNA sequence: TGTGCCAGCAGCTTTGGACAGGGGCTTTCCGGGACCCAGTACTTC. Its translation is CASSFGQGLSGTQYF.

The rearrangement joins TRBV13 to TRBJ2-3, with 7 bases identical to TRBD2. This CDR3 is built from 13 residues. The V gene end was trimmed by 1 base and the J gene end by 5 bases; junction bases not matched to a gene: 0. Looked up from germline, CDR1 is PRHDT and CDR2 is FYEKMQ (reference sequence). The CDR3 DNA is TGTGCCAGCAGCTTAGCGGGGGGAGATACGCAGTATTTT. This gives the protein CASSLAGGDTQYF.

The chain's CDR3 is CASSLSGYTEAFF. CDR3 sequence (DNA): TGTGCCAGCAGCTTAAGCGGGTACACTGAAGCTTTCTTT. The genes are TRBV7-8 and TRBJ1-1; D call uncertain. The CDR3 has 13 residues. The germline V gene has CDR1 SGHVS and CDR2 FQNEAQ. V was clipped by 2 bases and J by 3 bases, with 7 bases between them. Complete variable domain (other parts from reference TRBV7-8 and TRBJ1-1): GAGVSQSPRYKVAKRGQDVALRCDPISGHVSLFWYQQALGQGPEFLTYFQNEAQLDKSGLPSDRFFAERPEGSVSTLKIQRTQQEDSAVYLCASSLSGYTEAFFGQGTRLTVV.

The rearrangement links TRBV27 to TRBJ2-7; TRBD2 is a possible D gene (7 bases). The CDR3 is made up of 14 amino acids. From germline, CDR1 is MNHEY and CDR2 SMNVEV (reference sequence). V lost 3 bases, J lost 5 bases, and 14 bases lay in between. The CDR3 nucleotides are TGTGCCAGCAGTTTTTGGGGGGGCCGCGACGAGCAGTACTTC. Translating it yields CASSFWGGRDEQYF.

The chain carries TRBV5-8 and TRBJ2-3, with D perhaps matching TRBD2 (6 bases). V dropped 4 bases and J dropped 3 bases, with 9 bases sitting between them. Germline lookup yields CDR1 SGHTS and CDR2 YDEGEE. The CDR3 covers 13 residues. DNA of the CDR3: TGTGCCAGCAGCCATGGAGGGACAGATACGCAGTATTTT. It is translated as CASSHGGTDTQYF.

The V and J genes are TRBV7-9 and TRBJ2-7, with a weak D call TRBD2 (6 bases). The CDR3 is 13 residues long. V shed 5 bases and J shed 6 bases, with 14 bases lying between them. The germline CDR1 and CDR2 sequences are SEHNR and FQNEAQ (reference sequence). Here the CDR3 reads CASSPPTSFEQYF. Written as DNA, the CDR3 is TGTGCCAGCAGCCCCCCGACTAGTTTCGAGCAGTACTTC.

The chain carries TRBV27 and TRBJ1-5; TRBD1 matches 9 bases. The CDR3 totals 14 residues. With V trimmed by 2 bases and J by 7 bases, 3 bases remained unmatched. The germline V gene encodes CDR1 MNHEY and CDR2 SMNVEV (reference sequence). The CDR3 DNA is TGTGCCAGCAGTTTAAGGACAGGGGTACAGCCCCAGCATTTT. This encodes CASSLRTGVQPQHF.

The rearrangement links TRBV5-1 to TRBJ2-7; a possible D gene is TRBD1 (6 bases). The germline V gene has CDR1 SGHRS and CDR2 YFSETQ. There are 15 residues in the CDR3. Between the trimmed V and J ends, which lost 1 base and 4 bases, there was a span of 15 bases. The CDR3 DNA follows: TGCGCCAGCAGCTTGTTTTCTGAGGGGGTTTACGAGCAGTACTTC. Translated, it gives CASSLFSEGVYEQYF.

The V call is TRBV6-6, the J call TRBJ1-1; a possible D gene is TRBD1 (5 bases). CDR3 size: 13 residues. Per germline, CDR1 MNHNY and CDR2 SVGAGI (reference sequence). The ends were cut back, 4 bases at V and 5 bases at J, with 11 bases in the middle. The CDR3 coding sequence is TGTGCCAGCAGTTTAGGGGCGCTGACTGAAGCTTTCTTT. Protein sequence: CASSLGALTEAFF.

The chain joins TRBV10-1 to TRBJ1-4; D remains unclear. V lost 5 bases, J lost 3 bases, and 13 bases lay in between. The CDR3 extends over 15 amino acids. Germline V gene sequence: CDR1 WNHNN, CDR2 SYGVQD (reference sequence). The CDR3: CASSLRAGANEKLFF. The CDR3 DNA reads TGCGCCAGCAGTTTGAGAGCCGGAGCTAATGAAAAACTGTTTTTT.

The chain links TRBV9 to TRBJ2-5; D may be TRBD2 (6 bases). V lost 0 bases and J lost 2, with 11 bases in between. The CDR3 totals 15 residues. The germline gives CDR1 SGDLS, CDR2 YYNGEE. In DNA, the CDR3 is TGTGCCAGCAGCGTAGGCGGGGCCCGGCAAGAGACCCAGTACTTC. Protein: CASSVGGARQETQYF.

This chain connects TRBV19 to TRBJ1-4; 7 bases match TRBD1. In germline, CDR1 is LNHDA, CDR2 SQIVND (reference sequence). V gave up 3 bases and J gave up 8 bases; unmatched junction bases: 6. The CDR3 is 14 amino acids. The chain's CDR3 is CASSIETGSEKLFF. The CDR3 nucleotides are TGTGCCAGTAGTATTGAGACAGGGTCCGAAAAACTGTTTTTT. Full variable domain (missing parts from reference TRBV19 and TRBJ1-4): DGGITQSPKYLFRKEGQNVTLSCEQNLNHDAMYWYRQDPGQGLRLIYYSQIVNDFQKGDIAEGYSVSREKKESFPLTVTSAQKNPTAFYLCASSIETGSEKLFFGSGTQLSVL.

The chain joins TRBV6-1 to TRBJ1-1, with 7 bases that match TRBD1. Per germline, CDR1 MNHNS and CDR2 SASEGT. CDR3 length: 14 residues. Germline trimming cut 5 bases from V and 10 bases from J; bases unmatched to any gene: 13. The CDR3 nucleotides are TGTGCCAGCAGTCCCGGACAGGTCGGGAGTGGAGCTTTCTTT. This codes for CASSPGQVGSGAFF.

This clone was picked up one time. V and J are TRBV7-2 and TRBJ2-1, with 7 bases matching TRBD2. Losses at the gene ends were 1 base for V and 6 bases for J; bases not matched to a gene: 15. CDR1 is SGHTA, CDR2 FQGNSA, per germline. CDR3 length: 18 amino acids. CDR3 residues: CASSLVAGASGSGNEQFF. DNA for the CDR3: TGTGCCAGCAGCTTAGTCGCCGGGGCTAGCGGCTCTGGCAATGAGCAGTTCTTC.

The V gene is TRBV15, the J gene TRBJ1-1; maybe TRBD1 (6 bases). V was pared by 1 base and J by 0 bases, with 15 bases between. There are 17 residues in the CDR3. CDR1 and CDR2 from the germline V gene are LNHNV and YYDKDF (reference sequence). This CDR3 reads CATSRGWGRSMNTEAFF. The CDR3 coding sequence is TGTGCCACCAGCAGAGGTTGGGGGCGATCCATGAACACTGAAGCTTTCTTT.